This TCR beta chain was retrieved from a study of blood T cell repertoires in COVID-19 (dated by TCRdb to 2020 to 2022). About the full investigation: Collaborator samples came from the United States, Italy and Spain and covered acute and convalescent phases of COVID-19. The prospective study material was composed of cDNA or gDNA derived from T cells, B-cell-depleted T cells, or PBMCs. Deeply sampled blood TCRbeta repertoires from subjects exposed to, actively infected with, or recovered from COVID-19 were included in the dataset. The repertoires were made available in a free public database intended to serve as a resource for research on the immune response to SARS-CoV-2. Samples came from the ongoing ImmuneRACE study (first 160 participants) plus 1,254 subjects from 6 global collaborators. The sample metadata nearly always contained a de-identified subject ID, COVID-19 status, age in years and sex. Where available, HLA class I and class II types were taken from metadata supplied by the sample provider and were not determined by assay-based typing.

The collaborating institutions used their own protocols to collect whole blood in K2EDTA tubes. For TCRbeta analysis, collaborators shipped samples in one of three forms: frozen whole blood, isolated PBMCs, or DNA extracted from either of those sample types. Broad study findings and their caveats: The amount of clinical and demographic metadata varied by source and participant and was provided uncurated.

TCRbeta CDR3 regions were amplified from genomic DNA by means of the immunoSEQ Assay, a bias-controlled multiplex PCR. In the original analysis: Within the assay, amplification of reference gene primers was used to estimate how many nucleated cells each sample contained. To quantify the absolute abundance of each unique TCRbeta CDR3 rearrangement, sequence reads were collapsed and filtered. Productive Simpson clonality was computed per sample as the square root of Simpson's diversity index over productive rearrangements. As stored in TCRdb, this immuneACCESS dataset retains in-frame rearrangements with V and J assigned. A fraction of the clones does not appear; measured against another copy, unresolved V genes explain less than half of the discrepancy, and the remainder lacks a known reason. From that table come the V and J calls and clone size; the DNA was used to work out D and trimming. A total of around 53,000 clones appear in this sample, roughly 90% of them only once. Jointly, the top ten make up approximately 2.8% of the sample.

In regard to this clone: No antigen is known for it. No base qualities exist here, and no much larger clone lies one base off it.

The CDR3 sequence holds 15 residues, the cysteine and phenylalanine included. Left in the record is the CDR3 DNA by itself, 45 bases read in frame from the first base. According to the germline V gene, CDR1 reads SGHDT and CDR2 reads YYEEEE. Cut back by 2 bases and 0 bases, the V and J ends lie 8 bases apart. This chain is built from TRBV5-6 and TRBJ2-2, and TRBD1 may be the D gene, going by 5 matching bases. Material: peripheral blood. The TCR comes from a human donor in a cohort sampled during active COVID-19. The encoded CDR3 is CASSLRGANTGELFF. The bases are TGTGCCAGCAGCTTAAGGGGCGCGAACACCGGGGAGCTGTTTTTT.